This TCR beta chain was identified in a study of blood T cell repertoires in COVID-19. Profiling relied on immunoSEQ multiplex PCR, and the TCRdb table lists in-frame clones only, not all of them. This table has around 400,000 clones, roughly 84% appearing once. This clone was seen once. The CDR3 has 18 residues. V gave up 2 bases and J gave up 5 bases, with 23 bases separating them. The germline gives CDR1 SGHTA, CDR2 FQGNSA. Allocation to cohorts depended on clinical history reported by the participants. Individuals in the exposed group had encountered a COVID-19 case within 2 weeks preceding study entry.

This rearrangement joins TRBV7-2 to TRBJ2-3, with D possibly being TRBD2 (6 bases). Source material: PBMCs or T cells enriched from blood (not recorded which). This TCR was recovered from a young woman who had been exposed to COVID-19. This CDR3 reads CASSLLPPPAGQRDTQYF. The CDR3 bases are TGTGCCAGCAGCTTACTTCCCCCGCCGGCGGGGCAGAGAGATACGCAGTATTTT.